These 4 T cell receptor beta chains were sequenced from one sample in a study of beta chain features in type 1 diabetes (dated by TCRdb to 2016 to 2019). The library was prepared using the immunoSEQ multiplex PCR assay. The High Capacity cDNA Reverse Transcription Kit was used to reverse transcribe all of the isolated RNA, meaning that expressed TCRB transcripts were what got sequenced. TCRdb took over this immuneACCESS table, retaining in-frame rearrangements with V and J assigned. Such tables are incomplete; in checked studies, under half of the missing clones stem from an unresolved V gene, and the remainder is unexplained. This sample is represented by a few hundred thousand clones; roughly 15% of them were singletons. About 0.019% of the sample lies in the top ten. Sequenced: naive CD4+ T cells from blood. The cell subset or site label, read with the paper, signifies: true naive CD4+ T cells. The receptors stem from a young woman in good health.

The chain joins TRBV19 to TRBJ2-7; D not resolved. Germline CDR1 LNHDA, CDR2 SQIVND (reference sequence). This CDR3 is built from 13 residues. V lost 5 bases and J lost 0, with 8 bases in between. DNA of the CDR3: TGTGCCAGTAGTCCCACGAGCTCCTACGAGCAGTACTTC. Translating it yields CASSPTSSYEQYF.

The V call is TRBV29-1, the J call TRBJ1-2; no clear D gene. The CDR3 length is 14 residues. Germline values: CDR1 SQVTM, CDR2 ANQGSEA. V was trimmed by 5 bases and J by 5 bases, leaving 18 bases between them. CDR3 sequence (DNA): TGCAGCGTTCCCTCTGAGGGTGTGGATTATGGCTACACCTTC. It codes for CSVPSEGVDYGYTF.

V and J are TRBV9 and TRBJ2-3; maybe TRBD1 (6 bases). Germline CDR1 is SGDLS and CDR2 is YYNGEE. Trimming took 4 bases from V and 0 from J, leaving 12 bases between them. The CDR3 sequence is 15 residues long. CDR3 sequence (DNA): TGTGCCAGCAGCTTAACAGGGTTCAGCACAGATACGCAGTATTTT. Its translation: CASSLTGFSTDTQYF.

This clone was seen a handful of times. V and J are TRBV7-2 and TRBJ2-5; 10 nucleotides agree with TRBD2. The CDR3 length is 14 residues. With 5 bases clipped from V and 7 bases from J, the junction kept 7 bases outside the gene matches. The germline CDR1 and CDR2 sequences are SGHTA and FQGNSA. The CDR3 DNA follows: TGTGCCAGCAGCGCGCTAGCGGGAGTAGGGACCCAGTACTTC. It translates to CASSALAGVGTQYF.